These 17 T cell receptor beta chains were sequenced from one sample in a study of T cell repertoires in cytomegalovirus infection (dated by TCRdb to between 2018 and 2021). This sample was sequenced with an Illumina HiSeq 1500. The public reads were reprocessed in TCRdb via fastp at Q25 and MiXCR, keeping in-frame beta chains. Rows matching on CDR3 protein sequence are summarized as one entry with the most common DNA and genes. This sample is represented by approximately 630,000 distinct CDR3 sequences; 20% to 30% of them were singletons. The ten most abundant clones make up approximately 8.2% of the sample. Source material: CD8+ T cells from PBMCs. These receptor sequences come from a human donor in good health (CMV status not recorded). Some clones in this sample may be carry-over from other donors' samples.

The rearrangement uses TRBV25-1 and TRBJ1-6; TRBD1 aligns across 8 bases. This CDR3 has 14 amino acids. Per germline, CDR1 MGHDK and CDR2 SYGVNS. J gave up 10 bases and V 6 bases, and 8 bases lay outside the gene matches. CDR3 in DNA: TGTGCCAGCAGGATTGACAGGGGCGGCTCACCCCTCCACTTT. Translation: CASRIDRGGSPLHF.

This clonotype was seen at least ten times. This chain joins TRBV7-6 and TRBJ1-1, with D hard to call. Per the germline V gene, CDR1 is SGHVS and CDR2 is FNYEAQ. The CDR3 covers 9 residues. Trimming took 8 bases from V and 6 from J, leaving 4 bases between them. The CDR3: CASGPEAFF. In DNA form, the CDR3 reads TGTGCCAGCGGTCCTGAAGCTTTCTTT.

This clonotype has a count of ten or more. V gene TRBV7-6 combines with J gene TRBJ2-2; TRBD1 matches 8 bases. This CDR3 has 19 residues. Germline loops: CDR1 SGHVS, CDR2 FNYEAQ. With 4 bases clipped from V and 4 bases from J, the junction kept 17 bases outside the gene matches. The CDR3 DNA sequence: TGTGCCAGCAGCTCGCGAAATGGAAGGACAGGGAGAGGCACCGGGGAGCTGTTTTTT. Translated: CASSSRNGRTGRGTGELFF.

In its sample, this clonotype was seen a few times. V usage is TRBV13 and J usage is TRBJ2-7; 10 bases fit TRBD1. This CDR3 contains 15 residues. V lost 5 bases to trimming and J lost 3 bases; unmatched junction nucleotides: 7. Germline CDR1 reads PRHDT; CDR2 reads FYEKMQ (reference sequence). Written as DNA, the CDR3 is TGTGCCAGCAGCCCTTCGGGACAGGGGTACTACGAGCAGTACTTC. It translates to CASSPSGQGYYEQYF. The full variable domain, with the rest looked up from reference TRBV13 and TRBJ2-7, is AAGVIQSPRHLIKEKRETATLKCYPIPRHDTVYWYQQGPGQDPQFLISFYEKMQSDKGSIPDRFSAQQFSDYHSELNMSSLELGDSALYFCASSPSGQGYYEQYFGPGTRLTVT.

This clonotype was seen more than once but under ten times. The genes are TRBV7-9 and TRBJ2-7; D is uncertain. This CDR3 has 14 residues. The V gene lost 1 base and the J gene lost 5 bases, with 12 bases spanning the gap. CDR1 SEHNR and CDR2 FQNEAQ come from the germline V gene (reference sequence). The CDR3 loop is CASSLGVGGDEQYV. CDR3 sequence (DNA): TGTGCCAGCAGCTTAGGGGTGGGTGGGGACGAGCAGTACGTC.

V and J are TRBV27 and TRBJ2-5, with 10 nucleotides matching TRBD1. The germline V gene encodes CDR1 MNHEY and CDR2 SMNVEV (reference sequence). The CDR3 runs 16 residues. The trim removed 5 bases at V and 5 bases at J, leaving 11 bases unmatched. CDR3 DNA: TGTGCCAGCAGTCCGAGACAGGGGGCGTCTCGGGAGACCCAGTACTTC. As protein: CASSPRQGASRETQYF.

This clonotype was seen only a few times. The rearrangement uses TRBV29-1 and TRBJ2-3; either TRBD1 or TRBD2 may fit D (5 bases each). Germline loops: CDR1 SQVTM, CDR2 ANQGSEA. V lost 3 bases, J lost 3 bases, and 13 bases lay in between. The CDR3 contains 14 residues. CDR3 in DNA: TGCAGCGTTGATATGCAGGGAGAAACAGATACGCAGTATTTT. Amino acids: CSVDMQGETDTQYF.

V and J are TRBV20-1 and TRBJ2-2; 7 positions match TRBD2. V lost 3 bases to trimming and J lost 7 bases; unmatched junction nucleotides: 11. The CDR3 length is 15 residues. Germline V lookup: CDR1 DFQATT, CDR2 SNEGSKA (reference sequence). In DNA form, the CDR3 reads TGCAGTGCTAGTGGCGGAGGGGAGGGGATCGGGGAGCTGTTTTTT. It yields the protein CSASGGGEGIGELFF.

This rearrangement joins TRBV6-1 to TRBJ2-1, with D uncertain. Germline lookup yields CDR1 MNHNS and CDR2 SASEGT. Trimming took 7 bases from V and 10 from J, leaving 11 bases between them. This CDR3 region has 11 residues. DNA for the CDR3: TGTGCCAGCACCAGCCTCCCCGAGCAGTTCTTC. The encoded protein is CASTSLPEQFF.

This chain connects TRBV6-2 or TRBV6-3 to TRBJ1-1; D is unclear. The CDR3 is 13 amino acids. Germline CDR1 reads MNHEY; CDR2 reads SVGEGT. With 0 bases removed from V and 13 bases from J, the gap between germline ends came to 15 bases. CDR3 sequence reads: CASSYSVGRDGFF. CDR3 DNA: TGTGCCAGCAGTTACTCGGTAGGGCGTGATGGTTTCTTT.

A note on this clonotype: This clone may be a read error of a much larger clone one base away. The genes are TRBV7-2 and TRBJ2-4, with a tentative D call TRBD2 (5 bases). V lost 1 base, J lost 1 base, and 14 bases lay in between. From germline, CDR1 is SGHTA and CDR2 FQGNSA. CDR3 size: 17 residues. CDR3 in amino acids: CASSLDYGVPAKNIQYF. In DNA form, the CDR3 reads TGTGCCAGCAGCTTAGACTACGGGGTTCCGGCCAAAAACATTCAGTACTTC.

In its sample, this clonotype was seen a few times. CDR3 amino acids: CASSEGPHDLTGELFF. In nucleotides, the CDR3 is TGTGCCAGCAGTGAAGGGCCCCACGACCTCACCGGGGAGCTGTTTTTT. The V and J genes are TRBV6-4 and TRBJ2-2, with D hard to call. The CDR3 is 16 residues long. V lost 3 bases to trimming and J lost 4 bases, with 15 bases between them. Germline V gives CDR1 MRHNA, CDR2 SNTAGT.

V is TRBV10-2 and J is TRBJ1-2; D may be TRBD1 (5 bases). CDR3 length: 13 amino acids. CDR1 and CDR2 from the germline V gene are WSHSY and SAAADI. V lost 10 bases and J lost 4, with 16 bases in between. The CDR3 nucleotides are TGCGCCACGTCAACAGGTCTACTCTATGGCTACACCTTC. Its protein product is CATSTGLLYGYTF.

The chain links TRBV29-1 to TRBJ2-1, with 10 bases aligning to TRBD2. The CDR3 sequence is 17 residues long. CDR1 SQVTM and CDR2 ANQGSEA come from the germline V gene. Trimming at V came to 0 bases and at J to 7 bases, leaving 12 bases not matched to a gene. CDR3 nucleotides: TGCAGCGTTGAAGAAATCCGTAGCGGGGGGATTGGGAATGAGCAGTTCTTC. Its protein is CSVEEIRSGGIGNEQFF.

Ten or more counts support this clonotype. The chain carries TRBV7-3 and TRBJ2-1; D remains ambiguous. Germline V lookup: CDR1 SGHTA, CDR2 FQGTGA. CDR3 size: 15 residues. The V gene lost 5 bases and the J gene lost 6 bases, with 17 bases spanning the gap. The DNA for the CDR3 is TGTGCCAGCAGCAACTCCCACTTATATCTCAATGAGCAGTTCTTC. The encoded protein is CASSNSHLYLNEQFF. Using reference TRBV7-3 and TRBJ2-1 for the parts outside the CDR3, the full variable domain is GAGVSQTPSNKVTEKGKYVELRCDPISGHTALYWYRQSLGQGPEFLIYFQGTGAADDSGLPNDRFFAVRPEGSVSTLKIQRTERGDSAVYLCASSNSHLYLNEQFFGPGTRLTVL.

The chain combines TRBV6-5 with TRBJ1-1; D gene unclear. The V gene's germline CDR1 is MNHEY and CDR2 SVGAGI. The length of the CDR3 is 13 residues. Trimming took off 8 bases at V and 5 bases at J, with 15 bases between the two ends. The CDR3 nucleotides read TGTGCCAGCTCCCTAAGGGTATGGACTGAAGCTTTCTTT. Translating gives CASSLRVWTEAFF.

The gene calls are TRBV7-8 and TRBJ2-3; D is unclear. The CDR3 has 14 amino acids. CDR1 SGHVS and CDR2 FQNEAQ come from the germline V gene. Trimming removed 5 bases at V and 0 bases at J, with 9 bases between. This CDR3 reads CASSTGPSTDTQYF. The CDR3 DNA reads TGTGCCAGCAGCACGGGTCCCAGCACAGATACGCAGTATTTT.